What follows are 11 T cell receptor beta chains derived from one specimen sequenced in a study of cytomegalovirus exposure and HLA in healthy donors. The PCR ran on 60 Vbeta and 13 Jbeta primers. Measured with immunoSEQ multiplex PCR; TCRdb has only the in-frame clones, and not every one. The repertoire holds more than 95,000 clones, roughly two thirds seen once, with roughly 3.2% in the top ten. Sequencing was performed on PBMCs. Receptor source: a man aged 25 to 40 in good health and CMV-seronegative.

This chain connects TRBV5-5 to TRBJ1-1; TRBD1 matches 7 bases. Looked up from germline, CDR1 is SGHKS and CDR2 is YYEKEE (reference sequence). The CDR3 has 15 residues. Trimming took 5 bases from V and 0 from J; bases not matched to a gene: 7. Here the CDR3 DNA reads TGTGCCAGCAGGTTACCAGGGACAGTGAACACTGAAGCTTTCTTT. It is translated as CASRLPGTVNTEAFF.

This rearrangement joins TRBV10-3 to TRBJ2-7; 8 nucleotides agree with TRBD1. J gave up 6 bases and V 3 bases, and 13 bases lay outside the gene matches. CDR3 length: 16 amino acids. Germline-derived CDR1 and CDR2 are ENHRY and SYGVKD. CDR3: CAISDSAGGTTGEQYF. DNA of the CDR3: TGTGCCATCAGTGATTCGGCAGGGGGCACCACCGGCGAGCAGTACTTC.

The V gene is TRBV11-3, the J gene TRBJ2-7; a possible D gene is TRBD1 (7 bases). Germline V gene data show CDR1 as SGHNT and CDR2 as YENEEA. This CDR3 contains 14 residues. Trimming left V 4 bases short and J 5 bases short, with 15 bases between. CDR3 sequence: CASSSGGDRDEQYF. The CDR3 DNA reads TGTGCCAGCAGCTCCGGGGGAGACAGGGACGAGCAGTACTTC.

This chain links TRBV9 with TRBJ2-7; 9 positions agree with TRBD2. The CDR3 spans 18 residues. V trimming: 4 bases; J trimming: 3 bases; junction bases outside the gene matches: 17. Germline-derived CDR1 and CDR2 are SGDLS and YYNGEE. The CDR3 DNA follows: TGTGCCAGCAGCCTTGGAATTAGCGGGAGACGAAATAGCTACGAGCAGTACTTC. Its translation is CASSLGISGRRNSYEQYF.

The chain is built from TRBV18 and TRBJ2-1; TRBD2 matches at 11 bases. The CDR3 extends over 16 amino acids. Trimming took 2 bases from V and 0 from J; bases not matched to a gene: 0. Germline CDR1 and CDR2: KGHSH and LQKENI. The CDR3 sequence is CASSPTSGSSYNEQFF. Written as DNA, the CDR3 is TGTGCCAGCTCACCAACTAGCGGGAGCTCCTACAATGAGCAGTTCTTC.

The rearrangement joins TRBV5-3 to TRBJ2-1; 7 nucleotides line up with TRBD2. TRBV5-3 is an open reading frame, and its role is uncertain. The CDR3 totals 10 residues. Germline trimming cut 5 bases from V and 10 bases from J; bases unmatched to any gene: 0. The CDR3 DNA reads TGTGCCAGAAGGGGGGGGGAGCAGTTCTTC. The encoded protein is CARRGGEQFF.

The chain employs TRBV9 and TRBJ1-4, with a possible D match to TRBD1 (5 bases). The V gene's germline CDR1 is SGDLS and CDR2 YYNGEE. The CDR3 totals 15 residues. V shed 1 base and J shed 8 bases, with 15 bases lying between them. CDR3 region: CASSVRQGYGEKLFF. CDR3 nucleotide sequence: TGTGCCAGCAGCGTACGGCAGGGTTATGGAGAAAAACTGTTTTTT.

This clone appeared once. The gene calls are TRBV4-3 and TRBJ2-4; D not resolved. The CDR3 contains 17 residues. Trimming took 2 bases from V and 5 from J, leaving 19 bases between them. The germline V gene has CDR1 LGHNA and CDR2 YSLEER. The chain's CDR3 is CASSQRMTFRSQNIQYF. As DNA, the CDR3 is TGCGCCAGCAGCCAAAGGATGACATTCCGATCCCAAAACATTCAGTACTTC.

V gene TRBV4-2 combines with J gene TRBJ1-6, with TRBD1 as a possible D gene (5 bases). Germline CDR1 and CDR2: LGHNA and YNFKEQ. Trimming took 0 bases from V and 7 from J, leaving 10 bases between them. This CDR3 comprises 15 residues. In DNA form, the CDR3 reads TGTGCCAGCAGCCAAGAAGGTCCAGGGAATTCACCCCTCCACTTT. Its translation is CASSQEGPGNSPLHF.

CDR3 amino acids: CASSFRSNQHTGELFF. Here the CDR3 DNA reads TGTGCCAGCAGTTTCCGGTCCAACCAACACACCGGGGAGCTGTTTTTT. The chain combines TRBV28 with TRBJ2-2; D is uncertain. The V and J ends lost 3 bases and 3 bases respectively, with 14 bases between them. Per germline, CDR1 MDHEN and CDR2 SYDVKM. This CDR3 has 16 residues.

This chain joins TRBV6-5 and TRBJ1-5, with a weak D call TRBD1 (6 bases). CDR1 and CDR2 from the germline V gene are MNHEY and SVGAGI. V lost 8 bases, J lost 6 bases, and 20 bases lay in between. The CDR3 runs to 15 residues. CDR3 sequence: CASQEGGLGGQPQHF. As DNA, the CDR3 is TGTGCCAGCCAAGAAGGGGGATTAGGTGGTCAGCCCCAGCATTTT.